One sample yielded the 5 T cell receptor beta chains listed below, sequenced in a study of blood T cell repertoires in COVID-19. Repertoires were generated with immunoSEQ multiplex PCR, while TCRdb's copy carries only in-frame clones and drops some. The sample lists 150,000 to 200,000 clones; 65% to 85% were seen once. Sequencing was done on a sample of PBMCs or T cells enriched from blood (not recorded which). The receptors come from a woman aged 60-75 years who had recovered from COVID-19.

The J gene is TRBJ1-3, the V gene TRBV18; perhaps TRBD1 as D (5 bases). Trimming took 3 bases from V and 9 from J, leaving 12 bases between them. The V gene's germline CDR1 is KGHSH and CDR2 LQKENI. This CDR3 is 13 amino acids long. CDR3 region: CASSPASGGTIYF. CDR3 in DNA: TGTGCCAGCTCACCTGCCTCGGGGGGCACCATATATTTT. The whole variable domain, filled in from reference TRBV18 and TRBJ1-3, reads NAGVMQNPRHLVRRRGQEARLRCSPMKGHSHVYWYRQLPEEGLKFMVYLQKENIIDESGMPKERFSAEFPKEGPSILRIQQVVRGDSAAYFCASSPASGGTIYFGEGSWLTVV.

This rearrangement joins TRBV25-1 to TRBJ2-1; 8 positions agree with TRBD1. Germline V lookup: CDR1 MGHDK, CDR2 SYGVNS. This CDR3 has 15 amino acids. V was clipped by 4 bases and J by 9 bases; unmatched bases: 11. CDR3 in DNA: TGTGCCAGCAGTGTGGCCGGGACAGGAGGCGGTGAGCAGTTCTTC. Protein: CASSVAGTGGGEQFF. Combining the CDR3 with reference TRBV25-1 and TRBJ2-1 gives the whole variable domain EADIYQTPRYLVIGTGKKITLECSQTMGHDKMYWYQQDPGMELHLIHYSYGVNSTEKGDLSSESTVSRIRTEHFPLTLESARPSHTSQYLCASSVAGTGGGEQFFGPGTRLTVL.

The chain uses TRBV30 and TRBJ2-1; TRBD1 aligns across 9 bases. CDR3 length: 13 amino acids. Unmatched junction bases numbered 6, after V lost 3 bases and J lost 9 bases. Per germline, CDR1 GTSNPN and CDR2 SVGIG (reference sequence). The CDR3 protein is CAWRATGGTEQFF. CDR3 bases: TGTGCCTGGAGAGCCACAGGGGGCACTGAGCAGTTCTTC.

The chain has TRBV9 and TRBJ2-3, with 11 bases lining up with TRBD2. This CDR3 contains 16 residues. The germline V gene encodes CDR1 SGDLS and CDR2 YYNGEE. V trimming: 4 bases; J trimming: 6 bases; junction bases outside the gene matches: 10. CDR3 in amino acids: CASSSLAGAIWDTQYF. CDR3 sequence (DNA): TGTGCCAGCAGCTCACTAGCGGGGGCCATCTGGGATACGCAGTATTTT.

The chain uses TRBV23-1 and TRBJ2-7; D is ambiguous. TRBV23-1 is known as an ORF, though its function is uncertain. The V and J ends lost 3 bases and 3 bases respectively, with 21 bases between them. There are 17 residues in the CDR3. CDR3 sequence reads: CASSHSPPRPDNYEQYF. Written as DNA, the CDR3 is TGCGCCAGCAGTCATTCCCCCCCCCGGCCCGACAACTACGAGCAGTACTTC.